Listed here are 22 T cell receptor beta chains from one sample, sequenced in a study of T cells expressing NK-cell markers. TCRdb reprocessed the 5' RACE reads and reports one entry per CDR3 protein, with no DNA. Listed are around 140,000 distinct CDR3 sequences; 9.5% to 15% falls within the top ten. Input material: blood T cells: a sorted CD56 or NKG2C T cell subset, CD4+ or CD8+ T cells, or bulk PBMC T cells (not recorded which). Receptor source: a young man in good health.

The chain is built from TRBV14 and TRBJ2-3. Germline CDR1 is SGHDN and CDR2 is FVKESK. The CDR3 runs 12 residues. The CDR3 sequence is CASSLAGDTQYF. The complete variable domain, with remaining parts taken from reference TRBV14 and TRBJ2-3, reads EAGVTQFPSHSVIEKGQTVTLRCDPISGHDNLYWYRRVMGKEIKFLLHFVKESKQDESGMPNNRFLAERTGGTYSTLKVQPAELEDSGVYFCASSLAGDTQYFGPGTRLTVL.

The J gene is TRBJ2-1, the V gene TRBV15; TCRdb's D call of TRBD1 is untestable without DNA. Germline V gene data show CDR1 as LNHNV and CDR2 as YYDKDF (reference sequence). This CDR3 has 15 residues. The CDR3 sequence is CATSTMRGERTEQFF. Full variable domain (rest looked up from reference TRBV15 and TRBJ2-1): DAMVIQNPRYQVTQFGKPVTLSCSQTLNHNVMYWYQQKSSQAPKLLFHYYDKDFNNEADTPDNFQSRRPNTSFCFLDIRSPGLGDTAMYLCATSTMRGERTEQFFGPGTRLTVL.

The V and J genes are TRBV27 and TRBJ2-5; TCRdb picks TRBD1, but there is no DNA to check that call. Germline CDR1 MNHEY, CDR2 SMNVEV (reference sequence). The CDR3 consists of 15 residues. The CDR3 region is CASSEDRGMGETQYF.

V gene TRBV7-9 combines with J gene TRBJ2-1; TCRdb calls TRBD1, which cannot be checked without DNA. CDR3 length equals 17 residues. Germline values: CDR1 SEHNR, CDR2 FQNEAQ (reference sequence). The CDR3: CASSFPPRGELQFEQFF.

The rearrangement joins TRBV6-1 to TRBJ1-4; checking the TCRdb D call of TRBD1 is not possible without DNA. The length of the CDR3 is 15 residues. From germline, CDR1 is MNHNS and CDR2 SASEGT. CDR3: CASSDVDRGNEKLFF.

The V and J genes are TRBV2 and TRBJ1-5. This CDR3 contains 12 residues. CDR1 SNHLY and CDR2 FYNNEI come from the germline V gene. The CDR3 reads CASSVDNQPQHF.

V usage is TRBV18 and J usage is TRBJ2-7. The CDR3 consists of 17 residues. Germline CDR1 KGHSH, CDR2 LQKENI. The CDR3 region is CASSPGGWGHISYEQYF. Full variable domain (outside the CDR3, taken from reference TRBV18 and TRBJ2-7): NAGVMQNPRHLVRRRGQEARLRCSPMKGHSHVYWYRQLPEEGLKFMVYLQKENIIDESGMPKERFSAEFPKEGPSILRIQQVVRGDSAAYFCASSPGGWGHISYEQYFGPGTRLTVT.

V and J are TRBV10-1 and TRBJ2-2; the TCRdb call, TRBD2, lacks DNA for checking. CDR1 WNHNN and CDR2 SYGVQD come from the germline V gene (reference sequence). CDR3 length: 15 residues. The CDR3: CARRVVTNGTGELFF.

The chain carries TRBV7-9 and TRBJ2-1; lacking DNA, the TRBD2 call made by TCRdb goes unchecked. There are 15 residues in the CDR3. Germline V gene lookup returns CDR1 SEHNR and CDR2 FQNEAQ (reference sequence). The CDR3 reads CASSLALAGSNEQFF.

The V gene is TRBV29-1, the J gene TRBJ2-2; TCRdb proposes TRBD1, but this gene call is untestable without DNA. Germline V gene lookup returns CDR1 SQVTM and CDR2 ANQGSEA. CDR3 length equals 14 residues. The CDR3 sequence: CSGLGQGDTGELFF.

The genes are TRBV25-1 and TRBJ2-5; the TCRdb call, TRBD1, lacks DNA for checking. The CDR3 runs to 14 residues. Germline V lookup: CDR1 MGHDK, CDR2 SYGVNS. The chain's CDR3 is CASSPEGARETQYF.

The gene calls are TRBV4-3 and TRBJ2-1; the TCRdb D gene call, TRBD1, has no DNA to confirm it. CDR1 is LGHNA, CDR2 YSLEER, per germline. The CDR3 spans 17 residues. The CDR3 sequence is CASSQDRGRASYNEQFF.

CDR3 in amino acids: CASSQGHLKDQVGDTQYF. The chain joins TRBV3-1 to TRBJ2-3; TCRdb proposes TRBD1, but this gene call is untestable without DNA. The germline CDR1 and CDR2 sequences are LGHDT and YNNKEL (reference sequence). The length of the CDR3 is 18 residues.

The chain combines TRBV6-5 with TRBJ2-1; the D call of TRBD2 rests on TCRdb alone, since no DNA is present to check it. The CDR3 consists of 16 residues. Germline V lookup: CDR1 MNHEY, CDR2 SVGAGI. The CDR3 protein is CASSYSEGLSYNEQFF.

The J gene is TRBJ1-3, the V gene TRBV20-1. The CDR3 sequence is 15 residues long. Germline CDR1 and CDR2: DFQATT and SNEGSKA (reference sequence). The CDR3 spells CSASPDRGSGNTIYF.

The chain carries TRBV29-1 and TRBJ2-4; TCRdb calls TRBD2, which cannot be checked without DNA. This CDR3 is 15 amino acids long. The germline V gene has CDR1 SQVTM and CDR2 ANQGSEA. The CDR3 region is CSVVGLAAAKNIQYF. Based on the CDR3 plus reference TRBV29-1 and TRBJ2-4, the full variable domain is SAVISQKPSRDICQRGTSLTIQCQVDSQVTMMFWYRQQPGQSLTLIATANQGSEATYESGFVIDKFPISRPNLTFSTLTVSNMSPEDSSIYLCSVVGLAAAKNIQYFGAGTRLSVL.

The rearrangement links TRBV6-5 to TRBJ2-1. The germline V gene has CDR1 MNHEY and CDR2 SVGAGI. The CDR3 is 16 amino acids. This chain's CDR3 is CASSYYGDLSYNEQFF.

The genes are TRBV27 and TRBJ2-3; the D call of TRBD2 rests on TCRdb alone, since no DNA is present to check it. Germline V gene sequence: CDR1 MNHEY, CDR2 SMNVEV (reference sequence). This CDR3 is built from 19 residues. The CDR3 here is CASTGLAGESFRVTDTQYF.

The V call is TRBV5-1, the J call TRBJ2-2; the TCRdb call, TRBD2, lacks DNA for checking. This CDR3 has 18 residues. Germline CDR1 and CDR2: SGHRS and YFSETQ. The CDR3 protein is CASSLRPITRENTGELFF.

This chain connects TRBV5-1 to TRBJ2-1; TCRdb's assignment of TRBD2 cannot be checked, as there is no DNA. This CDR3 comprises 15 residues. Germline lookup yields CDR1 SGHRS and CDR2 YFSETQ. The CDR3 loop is CASSPLAGAANEQFF.

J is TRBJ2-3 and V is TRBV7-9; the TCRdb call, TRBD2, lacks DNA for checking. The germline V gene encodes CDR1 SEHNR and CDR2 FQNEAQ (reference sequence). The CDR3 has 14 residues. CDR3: CASSQTQALDTQYF.

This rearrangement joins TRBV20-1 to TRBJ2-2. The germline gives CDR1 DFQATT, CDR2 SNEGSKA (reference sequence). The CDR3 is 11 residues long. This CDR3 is CSALTTGELFF.